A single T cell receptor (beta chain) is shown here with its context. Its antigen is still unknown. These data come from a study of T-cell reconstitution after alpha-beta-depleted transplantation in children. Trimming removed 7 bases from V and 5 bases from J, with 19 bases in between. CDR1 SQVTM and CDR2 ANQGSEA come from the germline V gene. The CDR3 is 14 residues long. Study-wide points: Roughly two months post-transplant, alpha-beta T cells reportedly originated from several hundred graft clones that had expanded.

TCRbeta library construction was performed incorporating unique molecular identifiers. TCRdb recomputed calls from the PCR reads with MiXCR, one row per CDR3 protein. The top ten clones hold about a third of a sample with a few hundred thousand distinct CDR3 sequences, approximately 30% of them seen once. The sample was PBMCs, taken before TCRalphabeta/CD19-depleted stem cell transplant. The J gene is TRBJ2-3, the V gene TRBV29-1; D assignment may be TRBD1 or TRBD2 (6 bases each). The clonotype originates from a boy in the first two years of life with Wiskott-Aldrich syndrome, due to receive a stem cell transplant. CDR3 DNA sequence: TGCAGCGCCCAATGGGGGGCGCTTATAGATACGCAGTATTTT. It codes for CSAQWGALIDTQYF.